This is a list of T cell receptor beta chains from one sample in a study of post-analysis software for immune sequencing data. TCRdb fed the PCR reads into MiXCR, producing one record per CDR3 protein. The repertoire holds over 300,000 distinct CDR3 sequences, with roughly 38% as singletons. Sequencing was done on a sample of blood. Receptor source: a girl aged 10 to 17 with multiple sclerosis. The CDR3 runs from the conserved cysteine through the conserved F or W. A D gene is named only where the DNA matches it firmly. Part of the rows lack a size; the others show once, few, many or a class for expanded clones.

abundance: few; d_gene: TRBD2; j_gene: TRBJ2-2; v_gene: TRBV6-6; CDR3nt: TGTGCCAGCAGTTACCCGGGGGGGCTCACCGGGGAGCTGTTTTTT; CDR3aa: CASSYPGGLTGELFF
abundance: few; d_gene: NA; j_gene: TRBJ2-5; v_gene: TRBV5-1; CDR3nt: TGCGCCAGCAGTTGGAGGGGGCTCCAAGAGACCCAGTACTTC; CDR3aa: CASSWRGLQETQYF
abundance: few; d_gene: NA; j_gene: TRBJ2-7; v_gene: TRBV3-1; CDR3nt: TGTGCCAGCAGCCAAGATTTCGCAGGTTCCTACGAGCAGTACTTC; CDR3aa: CASSQDFAGSYEQYF
abundance: NA; d_gene: TRBD1; j_gene: TRBJ1-5; v_gene: TRBV7-9; CDR3nt: TGTGCCAGCAGCTCGGGGACAGGGGGCGTAAATAGTCAGCCCCAGCATTTT; CDR3aa: CASSSGTGGVNSQPQHF
abundance: few; d_gene: NA; j_gene: TRBJ2-5; v_gene: TRBV3-1; CDR3nt: TGTGCCAGCAGCCAAGATAAGGGGCGGCGGGGCCACGAGACCCAGTACTTC; CDR3aa: CASSQDKGRRGHETQYF
abundance: once; d_gene: NA; j_gene: TRBJ2-5; v_gene: TRBV11-2; CDR3nt: TGTGCCAGCAGCTTAGATCCCCCGGAGGGAGGTCAAGAGACCCAGTACTTC; CDR3aa: CASSLDPPEGGQETQYF
abundance: NA; d_gene: NA; j_gene: TRBJ2-3; v_gene: TRBV12-3/TRBV12-4; CDR3nt: TGTGCCAGCACCCTTATTCCTTTGGGACGATGGGGAGATACGCAGTATTTT; CDR3aa: CASTLIPLGRWGDTQYF
abundance: NA; d_gene: TRBD1; j_gene: TRBJ1-2; v_gene: TRBV20-1; CDR3nt: TGCAGTGCTAGAACCCCGGGACAGATCCACTATGGCTACACCTTC; CDR3aa: CSARTPGQIHYGYTF
abundance: few; d_gene: TRBD2; j_gene: TRBJ2-2; v_gene: TRBV7-9; CDR3nt: TGTGCCAGCCAATCGGCGGGGGGAATCGGGGAGCTGTTTTTT; CDR3aa: CASQSAGGIGELFF
abundance: few; d_gene: TRBD1; j_gene: TRBJ2-7; v_gene: TRBV20-1; CDR3nt: TGCAGTGCTAGAAACCCGGGACAGGGAGTCCACGAGCAGTACTTC; CDR3aa: CSARNPGQGVHEQYF
abundance: few; d_gene: TRBD1; j_gene: TRBJ1-2; v_gene: TRBV7-9; CDR3nt: TGTGCCAGCAGCGACAGGGGGGTAAATGGCTACACCTTC; CDR3aa: CASSDRGVNGYTF
abundance: NA; d_gene: NA; j_gene: TRBJ2-3; v_gene: TRBV11-2; CDR3nt: TGTGCCAGCGGGGTGGGAGTGTGGGATACGCAGTATTTT; CDR3aa: CASGVGVWDTQYF
abundance: NA; d_gene: TRBD1; j_gene: TRBJ2-3; v_gene: TRBV4-3; CDR3nt: TGCGCCAGCAGCCCGGGACAGTTCACAGATACGCAGTATTTT; CDR3aa: CASSPGQFTDTQYF
abundance: NA; d_gene: TRBD2; j_gene: TRBJ2-2; v_gene: TRBV20-1; CDR3nt: TGCAGTGCGACCAGAGGGGCGGGGGTGAACACCGGGGAGCTGTTTTTT; CDR3aa: CSATRGAGVNTGELFF
abundance: few; d_gene: TRBD1; j_gene: TRBJ1-2; v_gene: TRBV5-1; CDR3nt: TGCGCCAGCAGCTTGCAGACAGGGAGAGATGGCTACACCTTC; CDR3aa: CASSLQTGRDGYTF
abundance: NA; d_gene: NA; j_gene: TRBJ2-5; v_gene: TRBV5-1; CDR3nt: TGCGCCAGCAGCTTGGTTGGACGCCAGACCCAGTACTTC; CDR3aa: CASSLVGRQTQYF
abundance: NA; d_gene: NA; j_gene: TRBJ2-1; v_gene: TRBV7-8; CDR3nt: TGTGCCAGCAGCACCCGGATATCGGATGGGCAGTTCTTC; CDR3aa: CASSTRISDGQFF
abundance: NA; d_gene: NA; j_gene: TRBJ2-7; v_gene: TRBV28; CDR3nt: TGTGCCAGCAGTTTGAATCTCAGAACCTACGAGCAGTACTTC; CDR3aa: CASSLNLRTYEQYF
abundance: NA; d_gene: TRBD2; j_gene: TRBJ2-4; v_gene: TRBV20-1; CDR3nt: TGCAGTGCGGCAAAGCGGGGGGGTCTTTTGGTTCAGTACTTC; CDR3aa: CSAAKRGGLLVQYF
abundance: NA; d_gene: NA; j_gene: TRBJ2-7; v_gene: TRBV10-3; CDR3nt: TGTGCCATCAGTGTCAAGGGGCCAGCTACAGAGCAGTACTTC; CDR3aa: CAISVKGPATEQYF
abundance: many; d_gene: NA; j_gene: TRBJ2-3; v_gene: TRBV18; CDR3nt: TGTGCCAGCTCAACCGGGAAGGCAGATACGCAGTATTTT; CDR3aa: CASSTGKADTQYF
abundance: few; d_gene: TRBD1; j_gene: TRBJ1-2; v_gene: TRBV7-9; CDR3nt: TGTGCCAGCAGCAAGGAGGGGGCGGATGGCTACACCTTC; CDR3aa: CASSKEGADGYTF
abundance: once; d_gene: NA; j_gene: TRBJ1-2; v_gene: TRBV3-1; CDR3nt: TGTGCCAGCAGCCGCACATCGGGTGGCTACACCTTC; CDR3aa: CASSRTSGGYTF
abundance: few; d_gene: NA; j_gene: TRBJ2-6; v_gene: TRBV11-2; CDR3nt: TGTGCCAGCAGCTTAGGAAAAGGGAAAGGGACGACTGGGGCCAACGTCCTGACTTTC; CDR3aa: CASSLGKGKGTTGANVLTF
abundance: few; d_gene: NA; j_gene: TRBJ2-1; v_gene: TRBV5-1; CDR3nt: TGCGCCAGCAGCTTTCTAACAGGCTCCACAGGGAATGAGCAGTTCTTC; CDR3aa: CASSFLTGSTGNEQFF
abundance: NA; d_gene: NA; j_gene: TRBJ2-4; v_gene: TRBV9; CDR3nt: TGTGCCAGCAGCGTATCAGGGGGAGGGAACATTCAGTACTTC; CDR3aa: CASSVSGGGNIQYF
abundance: NA; d_gene: TRBD2; j_gene: TRBJ2-3; v_gene: TRBV2; CDR3nt: TGTGCCAGCAGTTTGGGACTAGCGGTGAGCACAGATACGCAGTATTTT; CDR3aa: CASSLGLAVSTDTQYF
abundance: NA; d_gene: NA; j_gene: TRBJ1-5; v_gene: TRBV30; CDR3nt: TGTGCCTGGAGTAATCAGGGCAATCAGCCCCAGCATTTT; CDR3aa: CAWSNQGNQPQHF
abundance: few; d_gene: TRBD1; j_gene: TRBJ2-3; v_gene: TRBV7-9; CDR3nt: TGTGCCAGCAGCTTACATGGGACAGCTAGCACAGATACGCAGTATTTT; CDR3aa: CASSLHGTASTDTQYF